Presented here are 2 T cell receptor beta chains from one specimen sequenced in a study of CD8+ T cells in alopecia areata. Investigators isolated RNA and reverse transcribed it into cDNA to act as the sequencing template. Clones were read by immunoSEQ multiplex PCR, and TCRdb kept only the in-frame ones, dropping some. The sample includes 95,000 to 100,000 clones, around 60% seen only once; the top ten take 15% to 17%. As for treatment: oral pan-JAK inhibitor, 5-10 mg twice daily. The sequencing used CD8+ T cells sorted from blood, collected at week 4, from a patient treated with tofacitinib. The source of these receptors is a human donor with alopecia areata.

This clone has more than one count but fewer than ten. The chain carries TRBV7-6 and TRBJ1-1; D is unresolved. The V gene's germline CDR1 is SGHVS and CDR2 FNYEAQ. CDR3 length equals 14 residues. Trimming pared 4 bases from V and 0 bases from J, leaving 9 bases between. CDR3 nucleotides: TGTGCCAGCAGCTATCCTCCACTGAACACTGAAGCTTTCTTT. As protein: CASSYPPLNTEAFF.

CDR3 in DNA: TGCAGCGCCGGAAAGGGGACTGAAGCTTTCTTT. The encoded protein is CSAGKGTEAFF. The J gene is TRBJ1-1, the V gene TRBV29-1; D may be TRBD1 (5 bases). The CDR3 covers 11 residues. The V end lost 7 bases, the J end lost 5 bases, and 11 bases lay between the germline ends. The V gene's germline CDR1 is SQVTM and CDR2 ANQGSEA.